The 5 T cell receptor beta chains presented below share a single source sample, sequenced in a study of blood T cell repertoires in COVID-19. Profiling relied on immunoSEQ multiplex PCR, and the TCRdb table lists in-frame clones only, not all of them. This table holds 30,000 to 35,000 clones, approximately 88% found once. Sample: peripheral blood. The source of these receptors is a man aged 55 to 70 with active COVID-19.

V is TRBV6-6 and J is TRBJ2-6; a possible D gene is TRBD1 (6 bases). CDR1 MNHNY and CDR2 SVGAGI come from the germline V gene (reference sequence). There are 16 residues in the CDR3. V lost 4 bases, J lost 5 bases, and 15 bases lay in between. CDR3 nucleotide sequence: TGTGCCAGCAGTTGGTCCCACAGGGCTCGGGCCAACGTCCTGACTTTC. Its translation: CASSWSHRARANVLTF.

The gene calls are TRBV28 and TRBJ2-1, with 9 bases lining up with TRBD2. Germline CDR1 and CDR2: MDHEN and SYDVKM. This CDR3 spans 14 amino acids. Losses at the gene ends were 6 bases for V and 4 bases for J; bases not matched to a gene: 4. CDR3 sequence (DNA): TGTGCCAGCAGAAGGCGGGAGGGGTACAATGAGCAGTTCTTC. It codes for CASRRREGYNEQFF.

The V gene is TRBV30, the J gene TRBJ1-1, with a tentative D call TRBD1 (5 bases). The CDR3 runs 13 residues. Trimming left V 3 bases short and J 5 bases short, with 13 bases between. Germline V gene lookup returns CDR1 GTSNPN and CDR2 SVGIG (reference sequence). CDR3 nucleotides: TGTGCCTGGAGGCGGGGCACGAGGACTGAAGCTTTCTTT. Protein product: CAWRRGTRTEAFF.

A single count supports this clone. DNA of the CDR3: TGTGCCAGCTTGCCAGTCAATAGCAATCAGCCCCAGCATTTT. Residues: CASLPVNSNQPQHF. J is TRBJ1-5 and V is TRBV18; D uncertain. This CDR3 is built from 14 residues. Germline V lookup: CDR1 KGHSH, CDR2 LQKENI. V was clipped by 7 bases and J by 0 bases, with 10 bases between them.

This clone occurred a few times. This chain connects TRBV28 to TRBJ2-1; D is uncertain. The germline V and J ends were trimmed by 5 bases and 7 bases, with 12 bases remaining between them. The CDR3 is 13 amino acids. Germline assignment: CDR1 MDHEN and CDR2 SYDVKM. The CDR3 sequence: CASSPSAANEQFF. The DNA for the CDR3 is TGTGCCAGCAGTCCCTCCGCGGCTAATGAGCAGTTCTTC.